The rows below give T cell receptor beta chains drawn from one sample of a study of blood T cell repertoires in COVID-19. Produced via immunoSEQ multiplex PCR; TCRdb's table is partial and in-frame only. Of under 300,000 clones in the sample, roughly nine tenths were seen once. The specimen sequenced was PBMCs or T cells enriched from blood (not recorded which). The receptors come from a woman between 25 and 40 years old with acute COVID-19. Both conserved end residues are part of each CDR3. The D gene is left open where the match is weak. Part of the rows lack a size; the others show once, few, many or a class for expanded clones.

>NA|NA|TRBJ2-2|TRBV2
TGTGCCAGCAGTGAAGCGCACCCCGGGATCACCGGGGAGCTGTTTTTT
CASSEAHPGITGELFF
>NA|NA|TRBJ2-2|TRBV28
TGTGCCATCACAGGGAGCACCGGGGAGCTGTTTTTT
CAITGSTGELFF
>NA|NA|TRBJ2-5|TRBV30
TGTGCCTGGAGTGGTGCAGAAGAGACCCAGTACTTC
CAWSGAEETQYF
>TRBD2|NA|TRBJ2-2|TRBV4-1
TGCGCCAGCAGCCTACCGGGCCTAGCGGTGAACACCGGGGAGCTGTTTTTT
CASSLPGLAVNTGELFF
>TRBD2|once|TRBJ2-5|TRBV11-2
TGTGCCAGCAGCCCCGGGCAGGGACTAGCGGCGCAAGAGACCCAGTACTTC
CASSPGQGLAAQETQYF
>NA|NA|TRBJ2-7|TRBV6-5
TGTGCCAGCAGTTACACGGGTCCCACGGGCGAGCAGTACTTC
CASSYTGPTGEQYF
>TRBD2|NA|TRBJ2-6|TRBV5-5
TGTGCCAGCAGCCGAGATGCGGGAGGCAGGTCCGGGGCCAACGTCCTGACTTTC
CASSRDAGGRSGANVLTF
>TRBD1|NA|TRBJ2-7|TRBV6-2/TRBV6-3
TGTGCCAGCAGTTCCGATGGACAGGGGAACCCCTTCTCCTACGAGCAGTACTTC
CASSSDGQGNPFSYEQYF
>NA|NA|TRBJ2-1|TRBV18
TGTGCCAGCCGCATACGTCAGGGGTTCGATGAGCAGTTCTTC
CASRIRQGFDEQFF
>TRBD2|NA|TRBJ2-2|TRBV9
TGTGCCAGCAGCCCCCGACTAGCGGGAGGGCCGGCCACCGGGGAGCTGTTTTTT
CASSPRLAGGPATGELFF
>NA|few|TRBJ2-2|TRBV2
TGTGCCAGCAAATGGACTCAGAACACCGGGGAGCTGTTTTTT
CASKWTQNTGELFF
>NA|NA|TRBJ1-1|TRBV2
TGTGCCAGCAGTGAAAGACGAGGGGAAGCTTTCTTT
CASSERRGEAFF
>TRBD1|few|TRBJ2-7|TRBV4-1
TGCGCCAGCAGCGCCGGGACAGGGGCACAGGGGTACTCCTACGAGCAGTACTTC
CASSAGTGAQGYSYEQYF
>TRBD1|NA|TRBJ1-1|TRBV11-2
TGTGCCAGCAGCTTGAGACTGACAGGGGGTTCGGCTTTCTTT
CASSLRLTGGSAFF
>TRBD2|NA|TRBJ2-7|TRBV15
TGTGCCACCGAACGGGGGGGCCACGAGCAGTACTTC
CATERGGHEQYF
>TRBD1|NA|TRBJ1-2|TRBV28
TGTGCCAGCAGGGACAGGGTAATCTATGGCTACACCTTC
CASRDRVIYGYTF
>TRBD1|NA|TRBJ2-5|TRBV9
TGTGCCAGCAGCGTGGGGACAGGGAGGGAGACCCAGTACTTC
CASSVGTGRETQYF
>NA|NA|TRBJ2-6|TRBV5-1
TGCGCCAGCAGCCAGGACACAGGGGCCAACGTCCTGACTTTC
CASSQDTGANVLTF
>NA|NA|TRBJ2-7|TRBV29-1
TGCAGCGTTGAAGATTCGCCCGGGGAAGGGCCCTACGAGCAGTACTTC
CSVEDSPGEGPYEQYF
>NA|NA|TRBJ1-5|TRBV25-1
TGTGCCAGCAGAAGAACACAGGAGGGGAATCAGCCCCAGCATTTT
CASRRTQEGNQPQHF
>NA|NA|TRBJ1-2|TRBV7-3
TGTGCCAGCAGCCCTGCGGCGGGTCCCCGCGTCTTTTATGGCTACACCTTC
CASSPAAGPRVFYGYTF
>TRBD2|NA|TRBJ2-2|TRBV9
TGTGCCAGCAGCGCCGACGATGGTAGCGGGGGTTCCGGGGAGCTGTTTTTT
CASSADDGSGGSGELFF
>TRBD1|NA|TRBJ1-5|TRBV2
TGTGCCAGCGTAACAGGGGGCGGCGGCAATCAGCCCCAGCATTTT
CASVTGGGGNQPQHF
>TRBD2|NA|TRBJ2-5|TRBV28
TGTGCCAGCAGTTTACGCCGGTCAGCGGGGGGGCAAGAGACCCAGTACTTC
CASSLRRSAGGQETQYF
>NA|NA|TRBJ2-3|TRBV12-2
TGTGCAAGTCGCTTAGCTCGTCAGGGCCGACTCAGCACAGATACGCAGTATTTT
CASRLARQGRLSTDTQYF
>TRBD1|NA|TRBJ1-1|TRBV5-1
TGCGCCAGCAGCTTGGCGGGGACAGGTGAAGCTTTCTTT
CASSLAGTGEAFF
>NA|NA|TRBJ1-2|TRBV9
TGTGCCAGCAGGGAGAATCAGGGGCCTAACTATGGCTACACCTTC
CASRENQGPNYGYTF
>NA|NA|TRBJ2-5|TRBV7-8
TGTGCCAGCAGCAAATTGTACGGGGATGGGAGGGAGACCCAGTACTTC
CASSKLYGDGRETQYF
>TRBD2|NA|TRBJ2-3|TRBV2
TGTGCCAGCCGGTACTCTAGCGGAGGGAGGCCAGATACGCAGTATTTT
CASRYSSGGRPDTQYF
>NA|NA|TRBJ1-5|TRBV7-8
TGTGCCAGCAGCCGACGGACTCGCGGGGGGCAGCCCCAGCATTTT
CASSRRTRGGQPQHF
>TRBD1|NA|TRBJ2-2|TRBV2
TGTGCCAGCAGCCCGGGACAGGGGACGACCGGGGAGCTGTTTTTT
CASSPGQGTTGELFF